This is a list of T cell receptor beta chains from one sample in a study of CD8+ T cells in alopecia areata. The table came from immunoSEQ multiplex PCR; TCRdb's copy has only in-frame clones and leaves some out. The sample holds around 100,000 clones, less than 75% seen once. Sequencing was performed on CD8+ T cells sorted from blood, taken at week 24, from a patient treated with tofacitinib. Receptors originate from a human donor with alopecia areata. Both conserved end residues are part of each CDR3. The order of the fields is V gene, J gene, CDR3 protein.

V: TRBV5-5; J: TRBJ2-1; CDR3: CASSLDPYGGRSNEQFF
V: TRBV10-3; J: TRBJ2-5; CDR3: CAIPRTQETQYF
V: TRBV2; J: TRBJ1-1; CDR3: CASSDSGALGTEAFF
V: TRBV13; J: TRBJ2-3; CDR3: CASSTLEVLDTQYF
V: TRBV18; J: TRBJ1-2; CDR3: CASSPGEGPVGYTF
V: TRBV2; J: TRBJ2-5; CDR3: CASSLKPVTQETQYF
V: TRBV30; J: TRBJ2-7; CDR3: CAWKPSSGYEQYF
V: TRBV7-6; J: TRBJ2-1; CDR3: CASSLTVTGTSGRSSNEQFF
V: TRBV30; J: TRBJ2-7; CDR3: CAWSVANIPYEQYF
V: TRBV5-6; J: TRBJ2-2; CDR3: CASSPQSGELFF
V: TRBV7-9; J: TRBJ2-7; CDR3: CASSATTGPEQYF
V: TRBV30; J: TRBJ2-1; CDR3: CAWTPQAGAYNEQFF
V: TRBV5-1; J: TRBJ2-7; CDR3: CASSSNQGARGYEQYF
V: TRBV15; J: TRBJ1-2; CDR3: CATSSIEGWNYGYTF
V: TRBV5-6; J: TRBJ1-1; CDR3: CASSLAGVGVTEAFF
V: TRBV27; J: TRBJ2-3; CDR3: CASSPLQAGGGTDTQYF
V: TRBV7-9; J: TRBJ2-5; CDR3: CASSLFWEETQYF
V: TRBV29-1; J: TRBJ2-2; CDR3: CSVVSAERTGELFF
V: TRBV19; J: TRBJ2-3; CDR3: CASSQQGTDTQYF
V: TRBV4-2; J: TRBJ2-6; CDR3: CASSQEGSSGANVLTF
V: TRBV5-1; J: TRBJ1-2; CDR3: CASRGTGDGYTF
V: TRBV29-1; J: -; CDR3: CSVDSRGDEQYF
V: TRBV5-1; J: TRBJ2-1; CDR3: CASSWGGSYNEQFF
V: TRBV29-1; J: TRBJ2-2; CDR3: CSVQGPSEAGELFF
V: TRBV7-2; J: TRBJ1-1; CDR3: CASSFERGSAFF
V: TRBV7-3; J: TRBJ2-3; CDR3: CASSLSRDSRDTQYF
V: TRBV7-6; J: TRBJ2-2; CDR3: CASSLEPGGSNTGELFF
V: TRBV27; J: TRBJ1-1; CDR3: CASSPNRQVEAFF
V: TRBV11-2; J: TRBJ1-2; CDR3: CASSLVGTYLLGF
V: TRBV30; J: TRBJ2-7; CDR3: CAWSVGQDVEQYF
V: TRBV4-3; J: TRBJ2-4; CDR3: CASSQVFTGGLDIQYF
V: TRBV7-8; J: TRBJ1-5; CDR3: CASSDVPQGTGNQPQHF
V: TRBV5-5; J: TRBJ2-7; CDR3: CASSFWGLPYEQYF
V: TRBV19; J: TRBJ2-2; CDR3: CASLKFGELFF
V: TRBV5-6; J: TRBJ2-2; CDR3: CASRTGNTGELFF
V: TRBV10-2; J: TRBJ1-2; CDR3: CASGDSGYDGYTF
V: TRBV13; J: TRBJ2-1; CDR3: CAILSPGQGHNEQFF
V: TRBV6-6; J: TRBJ1-4; CDR3: CGLGDGTGNEKLFF
V: TRBV27; J: TRBJ1-1; CDR3: CASSLISPPNTEAFF
V: TRBV4-1; J: TRBJ1-1; CDR3: CASSQGWGGPGGTEAFF